The 5 T cell receptor beta chains listed next were all sequenced from one sample in a study of shared T cell receptors in the human thymus. Some clones are missing from TCRdb's copy, which holds only in-frame ones; the method was immunoSEQ multiplex PCR. The sample has just under 550,000 clones, around 82% seen once. These same records also appear under a second study, on human thymus T cells.

Sequencing was carried out using thymocytes. The receptors derive from a boy under three years old with a congenital heart defect.

This chain connects TRBV14 to TRBJ2-6; 7 bases line up with TRBD1. CDR1 is SGHDN and CDR2 is FVKESK in the germline V gene. The CDR3 spans 17 residues. The V and J ends lost 6 bases and 0 bases, in that order; junction bases with no gene match: 8. This CDR3 reads CASRPDRASSGANVLTF. The CDR3 coding sequence is TGTGCCAGCAGACCTGACAGGGCCAGCTCTGGGGCCAACGTCCTGACTTTC.

The V call is TRBV11-2, the J call TRBJ1-3; D remains unclear. V was clipped by 5 bases and J by 0 bases, with 14 bases between them. Germline V gene sequence: CDR1 SGHAT, CDR2 FQNNGV. The CDR3 runs 16 residues. CDR3 sequence reads: CASSPPEANSGNTIYF. For the CDR3, the DNA is TGTGCCAGCAGCCCCCCAGAGGCCAACTCTGGAAACACCATATATTTT.

The chain employs TRBV5-1 and TRBJ2-7, with TRBD1 matching over 8 bases. The junction had 5 bases not matched to a gene; V was cut back by 4 bases and J by 2 bases. CDR3 length: 14 amino acids. Germline V gene data show CDR1 as SGHRS and CDR2 as YFSETQ. The DNA of the CDR3 is TGCGCCAGCAGCATAGGACAGGGTCCCTACGAGCAGTACTTC. Translation gives CASSIGQGPYEQYF.

V is TRBV18 and J is TRBJ1-2; 7 bases are a match to TRBD1. After removal of 5 bases from V and 4 bases from J, the junction contained 7 bases not matched to a gene. CDR3 length: 14 amino acids. Germline V CDR1 and CDR2: KGHSH, LQKENI. CDR3 DNA: TGTGCCAGCTCATCGGGACAGACCCTCTATGGCTACACCTTC. It is translated as CASSSGQTLYGYTF.

In this sample, this clone turned up a few times. This sequence joins TRBV20-1 and TRBJ1-1, with a weak D call TRBD1 (5 bases). The CDR3 has 11 residues. The V end was cut by 3 bases, the J end by 6 bases, with 8 bases between. Per germline, CDR1 DFQATT and CDR2 SNEGSKA (reference sequence). The CDR3 loop reads CSARSGSEAFF. The CDR3 DNA is TGCAGTGCTAGGTCAGGGTCTGAAGCTTTCTTT.